This passage covers 30 T cell receptor beta chains from one sample sequenced in a study of tumor-infiltrating lymphocytes in localized non-small cell lung cancer. The assay was immunoSEQ multiplex PCR, and TCRdb's table has in-frame clones only and misses some. The top ten clones hold 10% of a sample with 15,000 to 20,000 clones, 80% of them seen once. Sequences were obtained from uninvolved lung tissue not adjacent to the tumor. The source of these receptors is a human donor with non-small cell lung cancer.

This clone turned up a few times. Distinct nucleotide sequences in the sample also encode this CDR3. In nucleotides, the CDR3 is TGCAGCGTTTGGACAGACTCTGGAAACACCATATATTTT. It encodes CSVWTDSGNTIYF. This chain connects TRBV29-1 to TRBJ1-3; D might be TRBD1 (6 bases). The CDR3 totals 13 residues. The V gene lost 5 bases and the J gene lost 0 bases, with 8 bases spanning the gap. Germline values: CDR1 SQVTM, CDR2 ANQGSEA.

CDR3 protein: CASSQDSGGTGGIYEQYF. The CDR3, as DNA: TGCGCCAGCAGCCAAGATTCAGGAGGGACAGGGGGCATTTACGAGCAGTACTTC. This rearrangement joins TRBV4-1 to TRBJ2-7; 12 positions agree with TRBD1. This CDR3 is built from 18 residues. Germline assignment: CDR1 MGHRA and CDR2 YSYEKL. The V gene end was trimmed by 0 bases and the J gene end by 4 bases; junction bases not matched to a gene: 10.

There are a few counts of this clone. The rearrangement links TRBV28 to TRBJ1-1; D is unclear. V lost 10 bases and J 1 base, leaving 10 bases between the germline ends. Germline CDR1 reads MDHEN; CDR2 reads SYDVKM. The CDR3 totals 12 residues. For the CDR3, the DNA is TGTGCCATAGGCGCAGGGAACACTGAAGCTTTCTTT. Encoded protein: CAIGAGNTEAFF.

The J gene is TRBJ1-1, the V gene TRBV28; D call uncertain. V was trimmed by 5 bases and J by 7 bases, leaving 14 bases between them. Germline V CDR1 and CDR2: MDHEN, SYDVKM. The CDR3 runs to 13 residues. CDR3 residues: CASSRPVGNEAFF. CDR3 DNA: TGTGCCAGCAGTCGTCCGGTTGGGAATGAAGCTTTCTTT.

The chain is built from TRBV7-9 and TRBJ1-1; TRBD1 is a possible D gene (6 bases). The ends were cut back, 1 base at V and 2 bases at J, with 8 bases in the middle. CDR3 length: 14 amino acids. Germline V gene data show CDR1 as SEHNR and CDR2 as FQNEAQ (reference sequence). This CDR3 is CASSLGTANTEAFF. The DNA for the CDR3 is TGTGCCAGCAGCTTAGGGACAGCCAACACTGAAGCTTTCTTT.

The chain uses TRBV20-1 and TRBJ2-5; D unclear. Germline V lookup: CDR1 DFQATT, CDR2 SNEGSKA (reference sequence). The CDR3 is 10 amino acids. The germline V and J ends were trimmed by 2 bases and 7 bases, with 5 bases remaining between them. The CDR3 region has the DNA TGCAGTGCTAGACGGAGGACCCAGTACTTC. Translated, it gives CSARRRTQYF.

The genes are TRBV19 and TRBJ2-6, with D possibly matching TRBD1 (6 bases). Between the trimmed V and J ends, which lost 6 bases and 12 bases, there was a span of 18 bases. Germline V gives CDR1 LNHDA, CDR2 SQIVND (reference sequence). The CDR3 spans 14 residues. CDR3 loop: CASRTMTGFGVLTF. The CDR3 DNA sequence: TGTGCCAGTAGGACGATGACAGGTTTCGGCGTCCTGACTTTC. Full variable domain (outside the CDR3, taken from reference TRBV19 and TRBJ2-6): DGGITQSPKYLFRKEGQNVTLSCEQNLNHDAMYWYRQDPGQGLRLIYYSQIVNDFQKGDIAEGYSVSREKKESFPLTVTSAQKNPTAFYLCASRTMTGFGVLTFGAGSRLTVL.

The chain carries TRBV29-1 and TRBJ1-1, with no clear D. This CDR3 has 12 residues. The germline V gene encodes CDR1 SQVTM and CDR2 ANQGSEA. Trimming removed 1 base at V and 7 bases at J, with 10 bases between. The chain's CDR3 is CSVEGQGVEAFF. The CDR3 nucleotides read TGCAGCGTTGAAGGGCAAGGAGTTGAAGCTTTCTTT.

By share, this clone ranks as medium-sized (0.01 to 0.1%). This chain links TRBV28 with TRBJ1-1; D ambiguous. Deletions cut 7 bases from V and 1 base from J, with 7 bases between. This CDR3 has 12 amino acids. The germline gives CDR1 MDHEN, CDR2 SYDVKM. The CDR3 loop is CASNSGNTEAFF. CDR3 sequence (DNA): TGTGCCAGCAACTCAGGGAACACTGAAGCTTTCTTT.

The rearrangement uses TRBV13 and TRBJ2-1, with 10 bases that match TRBD2. Germline values: CDR1 PRHDT, CDR2 FYEKMQ (reference sequence). The junction had 4 bases not matched to a gene; V was cut back by 6 bases and J by 8 bases. The CDR3 is 13 amino acids. CDR3 coding DNA: TGTGCCAGCAGACTAGCGGGAAGGCATGAGCAGTTCTTC. Amino acids: CASRLAGRHEQFF.

CDR3 amino acids: CASSLDPGYEQYF. CDR3 DNA: TGTGCCAGCAGCTTAGACCCAGGGTACGAGCAGTACTTC. The J gene is TRBJ2-7, the V gene TRBV11-2, with D possibly being TRBD1 (5 bases). With 0 bases removed from V and 4 bases from J, the gap between germline ends came to 7 bases. This CDR3 contains 13 residues. The germline V gene has CDR1 SGHAT and CDR2 FQNNGV.

The chain links TRBV14 to TRBJ1-1, with D unclear. Germline CDR1 SGHDN, CDR2 FVKESK. The V end lost 3 bases, the J end lost 7 bases, and 12 bases lay between the germline ends. This CDR3 has 13 residues. The CDR3 spells CASSQQLLGEAFF. The CDR3 nucleotides are TGTGCCAGCAGCCAGCAACTACTTGGTGAAGCTTTCTTT.

The chain uses TRBV5-1 and TRBJ2-6; D is possibly TRBD1 or TRBD2 (7 bases each). From germline, CDR1 is SGHRS and CDR2 YFSETQ. V lost 4 bases and J 0 bases, leaving 17 bases between the germline ends. The length of the CDR3 is 18 residues. The CDR3 reads CASSQGGGSYSGANVLTF. The CDR3 region has the DNA TGCGCCAGCAGCCAGGGGGGGGGCTCTTACTCTGGGGCCAACGTCCTGACTTTC.

The V gene is TRBV2, the J gene TRBJ2-7, with unresolved D. The germline gives CDR1 SNHLY, CDR2 FYNNEI. Trimming pared 8 bases from V and 2 bases from J, leaving 19 bases between. This CDR3 has 15 amino acids. The CDR3 loop is CASGVSRYSPYEQYF. CDR3 in DNA: TGTGCCAGCGGCGTCTCGCGATACTCACCCTACGAGCAGTACTTC.

This clone came up a few times. The chain has TRBV12-5 and TRBJ2-5, with D hard to call. Per the germline V gene, CDR1 is LGHNT and CDR2 is FRNRAP. The CDR3 is 14 residues long. Trimming left V 4 bases short and J 5 bases short, with 14 bases between. The CDR3, as DNA: TGTGCTAGTGGTTCGAAGGAACAAGGGGAGACCCAGTACTTC. Residues: CASGSKEQGETQYF.

This clone has more than one count but fewer than ten. The CDR3 loop reads CAIKGTGDYNEQFF. The CDR3, as DNA: TGTGCCATCAAAGGGACAGGGGATTACAATGAGCAGTTCTTC. This chain joins TRBV10-3 and TRBJ2-1; TRBD1 matches at 10 bases. The CDR3 totals 14 residues. CDR1 ENHRY and CDR2 SYGVKD come from the germline V gene. After removal of 7 bases from V and 4 bases from J, the junction contained 4 bases not matched to a gene.

This chain connects TRBV2 to TRBJ1-5; no clear D. The CDR3 has 14 residues. In germline, CDR1 is SNHLY, CDR2 FYNNEI. Deletions cut 1 base from V and 5 bases from J, with 9 bases between. CDR3 region: CASSEENPHQPQHF. The CDR3 DNA reads as TGTGCCAGCAGTGAAGAGAACCCGCATCAGCCCCAGCATTTT. The whole variable domain, remainder taken from reference TRBV2 and TRBJ1-5, is EPEVTQTPSHQVTQMGQEVILRCVPISNHLYFYWYRQILGQKVEFLVSFYNNEISEKSEIFDDQFSVERPDGSNFTLKIRSTKLEDSAMYFCASSEENPHQPQHFGDGTRLSIL.

This sequence joins TRBV2 and TRBJ1-5; no firm D call. The CDR3 runs to 13 residues. V shed 6 bases and J shed 2 bases, with 8 bases lying between them. The germline CDR1 and CDR2 sequences are SNHLY and FYNNEI. The CDR3, as DNA: TGTGCCAGCAGGAGGGAACGCAATCAGCCCCAGCATTTT. Amino acid sequence: CASRRERNQPQHF. The entire variable domain, with the rest obtained from reference TRBV2 and TRBJ1-5, is as follows: EPEVTQTPSHQVTQMGQEVILRCVPISNHLYFYWYRQILGQKVEFLVSFYNNEISEKSEIFDDQFSVERPDGSNFTLKIRSTKLEDSAMYFCASRRERNQPQHFGDGTRLSIL.

A few counts support this clone. The chain joins TRBV9 to TRBJ2-1; no definite D call. V was shortened by 2 bases and J by 3 bases, with 12 bases between the two germline ends. Germline CDR1 is SGDLS and CDR2 is YYNGEE. The CDR3 has 15 residues. The CDR3 sequence: CASSVSHYYYNEQFF. CDR3 DNA sequence: TGTGCCAGCAGCGTGAGCCACTACTACTACAATGAGCAGTTCTTC. The full variable domain, with the rest looked up from reference TRBV9 and TRBJ2-1, is DSGVTQTPKHLITATGQRVTLRCSPRSGDLSVYWYQQSLDQGLQFLIQYYNGEERAKGNILERFSAQQFPDLHSELNLSSLELGDSALYFCASSVSHYYYNEQFFGPGTRLTVL.

V and J are TRBV4-1 and TRBJ2-1, with D possibly called TRBD1 or TRBD2 (7 bases each). The CDR3 has 15 amino acids. Germline V gene sequence: CDR1 MGHRA, CDR2 YSYEKL. The V and J ends lost 2 bases and 7 bases respectively, with 15 bases between them. The CDR3, as DNA: TGCGCCAGCAGCCAAACCCAGGGGGGGAGGAATGAGCAGTTCTTC. It specifies CASSQTQGGRNEQFF.

V usage is TRBV7-2 and J usage is TRBJ1-2, with 7 nucleotides matching TRBD1. Germline CDR1 reads SGHTA; CDR2 reads FQGNSA. V lost 5 bases, J lost 1 base, and 1 base stayed unmatched. This CDR3 has 13 amino acids. The CDR3 DNA follows: TGTGCCAGCAGCCGGGACAGTAACTATGGCTACACCTTC. This encodes CASSRDSNYGYTF.

This rearrangement joins TRBV25-1 to TRBJ1-6; D is perhaps TRBD1 (5 bases). With 4 bases removed from V and 5 bases from J, the gap between germline ends came to 9 bases. This CDR3 is built from 14 residues. From germline, CDR1 is MGHDK and CDR2 SYGVNS. The CDR3 sequence is CASSAGPDNSPLHF. The CDR3 bases are TGTGCCAGCAGTGCGGGGCCGGATAATTCACCCCTCCACTTT.

Here the CDR3 reads CASSLTRLAGEAKNIQYF. The DNA of the CDR3 is TGTGCCAGCAGTTTGACACGTTTGGCGGGGGAAGCCAAAAACATTCAGTACTTC. The V and J genes are TRBV28 and TRBJ2-4, with TRBD2 matching 7 bases. The CDR3 sequence is 18 residues long. CDR1 MDHEN and CDR2 SYDVKM come from the germline V gene. V was clipped by 3 bases and J by 0 bases; unmatched bases: 11.

V and J are TRBV5-1 and TRBJ2-2, with TRBD2 as a possible D gene (6 bases). The V and J ends lost 4 bases and 3 bases respectively, with 10 bases between them. The CDR3 is 14 residues long. CDR1 is SGHRS, CDR2 YFSETQ, per germline. CDR3 bases: TGCGCCAGCAGCCCACGCGGGGACACCGGGGAGCTGTTTTTT. Translation: CASSPRGDTGELFF.

A single count supports this clone. This sequence joins TRBV5-1 and TRBJ2-5, with TRBD1 matching over 8 bases. Per the germline V gene, CDR1 is SGHRS and CDR2 is YFSETQ. V was pared by 0 bases and J by 5 bases, with 6 bases of the junction left unmatched. The CDR3 has 15 residues. In nucleotides, the CDR3 is TGCGCCAGCAGCTTGGGGACAGGGCATGGCGAGACCCAGTACTTC. It is translated as CASSLGTGHGETQYF.

The genes are TRBV5-8 and TRBJ2-7, with 10 bases that match TRBD2. The CDR3 runs to 15 residues. The germline CDR1 and CDR2 sequences are SGHTS and YDEGEE. The junction had 6 bases not matched to a gene; V was cut back by 2 bases and J by 4 bases. The DNA of the CDR3 is TGTGCCAGCAGCTTACCTAGCGGGAGTAATTACGAGCAGTACTTC. Translation gives CASSLPSGSNYEQYF.

The chain is built from TRBV5-1 and TRBJ2-7, with 12 bases fitting TRBD1. CDR3 size: 16 residues. CDR1 is SGHRS, CDR2 YFSETQ, per germline. The V gene end was trimmed by 4 bases and the J gene end by 7 bases; junction bases not matched to a gene: 12. CDR3 loop: CASSPTAGQGAREQYF. CDR3 nucleotide sequence: TGCGCCAGCAGCCCCACAGCGGGACAGGGGGCGAGGGAGCAGTACTTC. Complete variable domain (other parts from reference TRBV5-1 and TRBJ2-7): KAGVTQTPRYLIKTRGQQVTLSCSPISGHRSVSWYQQTPGQGLQFLFEYFSETQRNKGNFPGRFSGRQFSNSRSEMNVSTLELGDSALYLCASSPTAGQGAREQYFGPGTRLTVT.

The CDR3 nucleotides read TGCGCCAGCAGCCCCCGGACAGGGAGACCTGAAGCTTTCTTT. Translated, it gives CASSPRTGRPEAFF. The gene calls are TRBV4-1 and TRBJ1-1, with 8 bases aligning to TRBD1. CDR3 size: 14 residues. Germline V gene sequence: CDR1 MGHRA, CDR2 YSYEKL. Trimming removed 4 bases from V and 6 bases from J; junction bases left unmatched: 7.

The chain recombines TRBV5-5 with TRBJ2-5; 14 bases map to TRBD2. The CDR3 contains 18 residues. Germline CDR1 SGHKS, CDR2 YYEKEE (reference sequence). The V segment lost 3 bases and the J segment 4 bases; nucleotides outside the gene matches: 11. CDR3 sequence: CASSWGTSGRVTAETQYF. DNA for the CDR3: TGTGCCAGCAGCTGGGGGACTAGCGGGAGAGTGACGGCAGAGACCCAGTACTTC.

The chain combines TRBV19 with TRBJ2-1; no clear D. Trimming cost V 5 bases and J 4 bases, with 9 bases left between them. The CDR3 consists of 13 residues. CDR1 is LNHDA and CDR2 is SQIVND in the germline V gene (reference sequence). The CDR3 protein is CASSLSRYNEQFF. CDR3 nucleotides: TGTGCCAGTAGTCTATCGAGGTACAATGAGCAGTTCTTC.